Here is one T cell receptor (beta chain) with its context. There is no known antigen for this receptor. Within one base of it there is no much larger clone, and no base qualities were kept. Preparation of the library involved RT-PCR. Sequencing used an Illumina HiSeq 2500. TCRdb redid the processing of the public reads, applying fastp at Q25 and MiXCR, and retained in-frame beta chains. For every CDR3 protein sequence, its rows merge into one entry that carries the most common genes and DNA. Across this sample there are 540,000 or so distinct CDR3 sequences, with 10% to 15% seen only once. The ten largest clones add up to around 13% of the sample. The CDR3, cysteine through phenylalanine, is 16 amino acids long. Here the CDR3 DNA is all that survives: 48 bases in frame from base 1. From the germline V gene, CDR1 is SGHTA and CDR2 is FQGNSA. V is cut back by 2 bases and J by 4 bases, with 5 bases in the junction unmatched.

The sample originates from a study of response to subunit inactivated influenza vaccine (dated by TCRdb to the late 2010s). Study-level background: Deep quantitative profiling of the T cell receptor repertoire was used in the study to follow responses to a trivalent subunit inactivated influenza vaccine.

What the work shows at the level of the full study, not this receptor alone: The authors suggested that each seasonal influenza vaccination may recruit only a limited number of new T cells.

Interpreted using the paper, the time point label stands for: more than 40 days after influenza vaccine administration. The source is a man aged 50 or older who received an inactivated influenza vaccine. Donor details come from another sample of the same person, matched by shared clones. Recombination joined TRBV7-2 with TRBJ2-1; 10 central nucleotides agree with TRBD2. The input for sequencing was PBMCs from blood, taken roughly 48 days after vaccination. The sequence in DNA is TGTGCCAGCAGCTTAAGCGGGGGGGCCGGGTACAATGAGCAGTTCTTC. This encodes CASSLSGGAGYNEQFF.